This T cell receptor (beta chain) was captured by sequencing in a study of blood T cell repertoires in COVID-19. There are 16 residues in the CDR3. CDR1 is MGHRA and CDR2 is YSYEKL in the germline V gene. Trimming left V 4 bases short and J 2 bases short, with 14 bases between. Profiled with immunoSEQ multiplex PCR; TCRdb holds only in-frame clones, not every one. The table shows 85,000 to 95,000 clones, with around 87% occurring only once. The rearrangement joins TRBV4-1 to TRBJ2-2; weak D call: TRBD1 (6 bases). The clonotype comes from a woman older than 75 with acute or convalescent COVID-19. The source material was peripheral blood. CDR3 DNA: TGCGCCAGCAGCCTACAGGGACCCCCCAACACCGGGGAGCTGTTTTTT. This codes for CASSLQGPPNTGELFF.